Below are 19 T cell receptor beta chains sequenced from a single sample in a study of T cells in Graves' hyperthyroidism and ophthalmopathy. Amplified TCR beta CDR3 regions derived from RNA transcripts. HTBI primers drove first-round RT-PCR of the TCR CDR3. TCRdb itself ran the multiplex PCR reads through MiXCR, one entry per CDR3 protein. The table includes 140,000 or so distinct CDR3 sequences, about 20% detected once. Specimen: blood. Every receptor here comes from a woman aged 50 to 65 with Graves' hyperthyroidism that later progressed to Graves' ophthalmopathy.

This clonotype was picked up one time. The chain has TRBV5-4 and TRBJ1-2; 9 positions match TRBD1. Germline V gives CDR1 SGHNT, CDR2 YYREEE (reference sequence). J was trimmed by 6 bases and V by 5 bases; bases with no gene match: 11. The CDR3 is 15 amino acids. The CDR3 DNA is TGTGCCAGCAGACCCGGGACAGGGAATGCGGATGGCTACACCTTC. This sequence encodes CASRPGTGNADGYTF.

This clonotype was observed once. The rearrangement uses TRBV28 and TRBJ2-7; TRBD2 agrees at 11 bases. V dropped 5 bases and J dropped 3; count of bases not matched to a gene: 9. The CDR3 is 16 amino acids. CDR1 and CDR2 from the germline V gene are MDHEN and SYDVKM. CDR3 in amino acids: CASSPIGGTSGYEQYF. The CDR3 coding sequence is TGTGCCAGCAGTCCCATTGGTGGGACTAGCGGCTACGAGCAGTACTTC.

This clonotype was counted ten times or more. The chain recombines TRBV11-2 with TRBJ2-2; TRBD1 matches 11 bases. CDR1 is SGHAT, CDR2 FQNNGV, per germline. This CDR3 contains 16 residues. V shed 5 bases, J shed 5 bases, and the junction held 7 bases outside the gene matches. CDR3 in DNA: TGTGCCAGCAGCATGGTGGACAGGGGGCTTACCGGGGAGCTGTTTTTT. Translated, it gives CASSMVDRGLTGELFF.

The rearrangement links TRBV6-1 to TRBJ2-7; the D call may be TRBD1 or TRBD2 (5 bases each). The V gene lost 4 bases and the J gene lost 2 bases, with 9 bases spanning the gap. Per germline, CDR1 MNHNS and CDR2 SASEGT. The CDR3 runs 13 residues. DNA for the CDR3: TGTGCCAGCAGTGTGGGGACGGCCTACGAGCAGTACTTC. This encodes CASSVGTAYEQYF.

This clonotype was observed a few times. This rearrangement joins TRBV7-8 to TRBJ2-2; 8 bases line up with TRBD1. Germline assignment: CDR1 SGHVS and CDR2 FQNEAQ. This CDR3 spans 16 amino acids. V shed 2 bases, J shed 5 bases, and the junction held 7 bases outside the gene matches. CDR3 coding DNA: TGTGCCAGCAGCTTATATGGACAGGGCCTGACCGGGGAGCTGTTTTTT. As protein: CASSLYGQGLTGELFF.

This clonotype was recorded a few times. The chain employs TRBV7-3 and TRBJ2-7, with 7 bases matching TRBD2. CDR3 length: 15 amino acids. CDR1 and CDR2 from the germline V gene are SGHTA and FQGTGA. V dropped 5 bases and J dropped 3; count of bases not matched to a gene: 10. CDR3 amino acids: CASSPFGGSGYEQYF. The CDR3 DNA reads TGTGCCAGCAGCCCCTTCGGCGGGAGCGGCTACGAGCAGTACTTC.

Only a few counts were recorded for this clonotype. The J gene is TRBJ1-6, the V gene TRBV30; D gene unclear. Per germline, CDR1 GTSNPN and CDR2 SVGIG (reference sequence). V shed 4 bases and J shed 0 bases, with 7 bases lying between them. The CDR3 has 14 residues. CDR3 in amino acids: CAWTFGSYNSPLHF. The CDR3 DNA is TGTGCCTGGACCTTCGGCTCCTATAATTCACCCCTCCACTTT. Drawing the rest from reference TRBV30 and TRBJ1-6, the complete variable domain is SQTIHQWPATLVQPVGSPLSLECTVEGTSNPNLYWYRQAAGRGLQLLFYSVGIGQISSEVPQNLSASRPQDRQFILSSKKLLLSDSGFYLCAWTFGSYNSPLHFGNGTRLTVT.

This clonotype showed up many times. This chain links TRBV3-1 with TRBJ1-3, with D unclear. V was cut by 4 bases and J by 0 bases, with 7 bases left in between. Germline CDR1 and CDR2: LGHDT and YNNKEL (reference sequence). The CDR3 has 14 amino acids. Here the CDR3 DNA reads TGTGCCAGCAGCCTACGGTCCTCTGGAAACACCATATATTTT. Translation: CASSLRSSGNTIYF.

There are a few counts of this clonotype. V and J are TRBV27 and TRBJ2-2, with a weak D call TRBD2 (6 bases). Per germline, CDR1 MNHEY and CDR2 SMNVEV (reference sequence). V was clipped by 5 bases and J by 1 base, with 14 bases between them. The CDR3 is 16 amino acids. In nucleotides, the CDR3 is TGTGCCAGCAGTCGGAGGGGCAATTTGAACACCGGGGAGCTGTTTTTT. This sequence encodes CASSRRGNLNTGELFF.

This clonotype came up many times. This chain connects TRBV6-1 to TRBJ1-6; no reliable D call. This CDR3 is 15 amino acids long. V was trimmed by 5 bases and J by 9 bases, leaving 17 bases between them. Germline V CDR1 and CDR2: MNHNS, SASEGT. The CDR3 region has the DNA TGTGCCAGCAGTCGAAAACCGGGGAATGGTTCACCCCTCCACTTT. The encoded protein is CASSRKPGNGSPLHF.

At least ten counts were recorded for this clonotype. The gene calls are TRBV30 and TRBJ1-1; no firm D call. Between the trimmed V and J ends, which lost 0 bases and 3 bases, there was a span of 5 bases. CDR3 size: 12 residues. The germline CDR1 and CDR2 sequences are GTSNPN and SVGIG (reference sequence). The CDR3 region has the DNA TGTGCCTGGAGTGTAGGCGACACTGAAGCTTTCTTT. As protein: CAWSVGDTEAFF.

This clonotype was counted many times. This chain joins TRBV7-3 and TRBJ2-1, with 7 bases lining up with TRBD2. Per germline, CDR1 SGHTA and CDR2 FQGTGA. This CDR3 has 15 residues. Germline trimming cut 3 bases from V and 6 bases from J; bases unmatched to any gene: 8. CDR3 sequence reads: CASSFSLAVSNEQFF. The CDR3 nucleotides read TGTGCCAGCAGCTTTTCTCTAGCGGTATCCAATGAGCAGTTCTTC.

V gene TRBV9 combines with J gene TRBJ1-2; D is unclear. Germline CDR1 reads SGDLS; CDR2 reads YYNGEE. The CDR3 extends over 14 amino acids. V shed 10 bases and J shed 11 bases, with 27 bases lying between them. CDR3 protein: CASKTRVIGWIYTF. DNA for the CDR3: TGTGCCTCCAAGACGAGAGTCATTGGATGGATTTACACCTTC.

This clonotype was counted only a few times. The chain is built from TRBV3-1 and TRBJ2-7; maybe TRBD2 (7 bases). Germline V gives CDR1 LGHDT, CDR2 YNNKEL (reference sequence). Trimming took 0 bases from V and 2 from J, leaving 26 bases between them. The CDR3 consists of 20 residues. The CDR3 spells CASSQDLRIDRSGTPYEQYF. The CDR3 region has the DNA TGTGCCAGCAGCCAAGATTTGAGAATAGACAGGAGCGGGACGCCCTACGAGCAGTACTTC.

The table lists this clonotype with many counts. The rearrangement links TRBV20-1 to TRBJ1-4; D may be TRBD1 (6 bases). V dropped 3 bases and J dropped 5 bases, with 13 bases sitting between them. The CDR3 sequence is 14 residues long. Germline-derived CDR1 and CDR2 are DFQATT and SNEGSKA (reference sequence). The CDR3 DNA is TGCAGTGCTAGGCTAGGGGGAGGAAATGAAAAACTGTTTTTT. The encoded protein is CSARLGGGNEKLFF.

This clonotype is classed as medium-sized. V and J are TRBV28 and TRBJ2-4; 7 bases match TRBD1. Trimming removed 3 bases from V and 0 bases from J; junction bases left unmatched: 14. The CDR3 is 19 amino acids. From germline, CDR1 is MDHEN and CDR2 SYDVKM. The CDR3 nucleotides read TGTGCCAGCAGTTTCATCTCGACCCAACAGGGGCTAGCCAAAAACATTCAGTACTTC. This gives the protein CASSFISTQQGLAKNIQYF. Based on the CDR3 plus reference TRBV28 and TRBJ2-4, the full variable domain is DVKVTQSSRYLVKRTGEKVFLECVQDMDHENMFWYRQDPGLGLRLIYFSYDVKMKEKGDIPEGYSVSREKKERFSLILESASTNQTSMYLCASSFISTQQGLAKNIQYFGAGTRLSVL.

This clonotype was detected many times. The V gene is TRBV27, the J gene TRBJ1-1, with 7 bases aligning to TRBD1. Germline CDR1 and CDR2: MNHEY and SMNVEV (reference sequence). The V segment lost 5 bases and the J segment 5 bases; nucleotides outside the gene matches: 5. This CDR3 has 13 residues. This CDR3 reads CASSHTRGTEAFF. The CDR3 nucleotides are TGTGCCAGCAGTCACACCAGGGGGACTGAAGCTTTCTTT.

This chain links TRBV5-6 with TRBJ1-2; 7 nucleotides match TRBD1. The CDR3 runs 14 residues. Germline loops: CDR1 SGHDT, CDR2 YYEEEE. With V trimmed by 0 bases and J by 8 bases, 7 bases remained unmatched. The CDR3 DNA reads as TGTGCCAGCAGCTTGGACTACAGGGGAAGAGGCTACACCTTC. It yields the protein CASSLDYRGRGYTF.

Many counts were recorded for this clonotype. J is TRBJ2-1 and V is TRBV11-2, with no clear D. The CDR3 length is 12 residues. Trimming pared 6 bases from V and 7 bases from J, leaving 10 bases between. Germline V CDR1 and CDR2: SGHAT, FQNNGV. This CDR3 reads CASRPPRNEQFF. CDR3 in DNA: TGTGCCAGCAGGCCACCGAGGAATGAGCAGTTCTTC. The variable domain in full, with the rest retrieved from reference TRBV11-2 and TRBJ2-1, is EAGVAQSPRYKIIEKRQSVAFWCNPISGHATLYWYQQILGQGPKLLIQFQNNGVVDDSQLPKDRFSAERLKGVDSTLKIQPAKLEDSAVYLCASRPPRNEQFFGPGTRLTVL.